This T cell receptor (beta chain) was recovered during a study of cytomegalovirus exposure and HLA in healthy donors. Study-wide background: Early on, a data release was issued that held tens of millions of unique TCRs from HLA-typed donors. For the approximately 430 genotyped donors, about 79% fell within the Caucasian-associated ancestry cluster. Whole-study results and caveats: Common viral pathogens seemed to be connected with several of the most significant clusters, according to a later analysis.

Germline CDR1 is SGHKS and CDR2 is YYEKEE (reference sequence). J was trimmed by 1 base and V by 1 base; bases with no gene match: 10. The CDR3 spans 17 residues. This clone was observed a handful of times. The target antigen is unknown. The PCR made use of 60 Vbeta and 13 Jbeta primers. Here immunoSEQ multiplex PCR was the method, and the copy in TCRdb shows in-frame clones only, minus some. This table has about 97,000 clones, approximately 72% appearing once. The rearrangement links TRBV5-5 to TRBJ1-1, with 7 positions matching TRBD1. The source material was PBMCs. This clonotype was obtained from a woman in her thirties or forties in good health and CMV-seronegative. CDR3 protein: CASSLWDSPIPNTEAFF. The CDR3 bases are TGTGCCAGCAGCTTGTGGGACAGTCCTATCCCGAACACTGAAGCTTTCTTT.